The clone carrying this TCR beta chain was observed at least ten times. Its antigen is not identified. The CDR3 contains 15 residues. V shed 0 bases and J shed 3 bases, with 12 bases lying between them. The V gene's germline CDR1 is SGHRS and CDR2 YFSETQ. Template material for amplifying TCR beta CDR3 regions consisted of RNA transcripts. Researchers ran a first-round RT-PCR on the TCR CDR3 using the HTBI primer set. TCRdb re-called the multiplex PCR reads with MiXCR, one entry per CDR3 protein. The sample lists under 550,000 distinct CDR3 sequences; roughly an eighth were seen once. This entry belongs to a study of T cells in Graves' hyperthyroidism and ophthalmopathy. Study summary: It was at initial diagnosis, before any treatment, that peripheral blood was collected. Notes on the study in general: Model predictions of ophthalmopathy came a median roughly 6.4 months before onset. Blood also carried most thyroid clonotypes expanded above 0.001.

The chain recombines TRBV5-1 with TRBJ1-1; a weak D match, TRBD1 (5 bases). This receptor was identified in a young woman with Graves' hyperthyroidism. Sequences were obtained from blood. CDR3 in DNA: TGCGCCAGCAGCTTGGTCTCAGGCAGGGACACTGAAGCTTTCTTT. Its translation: CASSLVSGRDTEAFF. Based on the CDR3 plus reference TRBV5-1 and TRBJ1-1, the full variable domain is KAGVTQTPRYLIKTRGQQVTLSCSPISGHRSVSWYQQTPGQGLQFLFEYFSETQRNKGNFPGRFSGRQFSNSRSEMNVSTLELGDSALYLCASSLVSGRDTEAFFGQGTRLTVV.